Below, 28 T cell receptor beta chains from the same sample are listed, as sequenced in a study of OX40 agonist ivuxolimab in advanced cancers. Repertoires were generated with immunoSEQ multiplex PCR, while TCRdb's copy carries only in-frame clones and drops some. Altogether 35,000 to 45,000 clones are present, more than 75% being singletons, with the ten largest covering 13%. The sample was CD4+ or CD8+ T cells sorted from blood, taken in a trial of the OX40 agonist ivuxolimab. Receptors originate from an adult with an advanced solid tumor such as melanoma, head and neck, liver or kidney cancer.

The rearrangement links TRBV11-2 to TRBJ2-7; D gene unclear. Between the trimmed V and J ends, which lost 4 bases and 2 bases, there was a span of 6 bases. Germline CDR1 and CDR2: SGHAT and FQNNGV. The CDR3 is 12 amino acids. CDR3 residues: CASSSVPYEQYF. The CDR3 nucleotides read TGTGCCAGCAGCTCCGTACCCTACGAGCAGTACTTC.

The rearrangement joins TRBV11-2 to TRBJ1-1, with no clear D. In germline, CDR1 is SGHAT, CDR2 FQNNGV. The CDR3 extends over 14 amino acids. Between the trimmed V and J ends, which lost 0 bases and 0 bases, there was a span of 5 bases. The CDR3 region is CASSLDGVNTEAFF. The CDR3 DNA sequence: TGTGCCAGCAGCTTAGATGGGGTGAACACTGAAGCTTTCTTT.

The rearrangement uses TRBV27 and TRBJ2-2; tentatively, D is TRBD1 (5 bases). The ends were cut back, 0 bases at V and 2 bases at J, with 13 bases in the middle. This CDR3 contains 17 residues. CDR1 MNHEY and CDR2 SMNVEV come from the germline V gene (reference sequence). The CDR3: CASSLSGPAINTGELFF. The CDR3 DNA reads TGTGCCAGCAGTTTATCGGGGCCAGCGATAAACACCGGGGAGCTGTTTTTT.

This rearrangement joins TRBV19 to TRBJ2-6; D ambiguous. V was pared by 8 bases and J by 0 bases, with 14 bases between. This CDR3 is built from 16 residues. Germline values: CDR1 LNHDA, CDR2 SQIVND (reference sequence). CDR3 bases: TGTGCCAGTTTATCAGACATCAACTCTGGGGCCAACGTCCTGACTTTC. It codes for CASLSDINSGANVLTF.

The V and J genes are TRBV7-3 and TRBJ1-1, with a weak D call TRBD1 (5 bases). V was clipped by 8 bases and J by 3 bases, with 19 bases between them. CDR1 is SGHTA and CDR2 is FQGTGA in the germline V gene. CDR3 length: 15 amino acids. The CDR3 reads CASSPGPLGDTEAFF. For the CDR3, the DNA is TGTGCCAGCTCCCCCGGCCCCTTAGGGGACACTGAAGCTTTCTTT.

The genes are TRBV23-1 and TRBJ2-7; tentatively, D is TRBD2 (5 bases). TRBV23-1 is labeled an ORF, and its function is uncertain. CDR3 size: 20 residues. The germline V and J ends were trimmed by 3 bases and 4 bases, with 31 bases remaining between them. CDR3 DNA sequence: TGCGCCAGCAGTCAGAATGAGGTCGAGTCCGCGGGTCCTGAGAAGTACGAGCAGTACTTC. It translates to CASSQNEVESAGPEKYEQYF.

The chain carries TRBV2 and TRBJ1-5; D perhaps matches TRBD1 (6 bases). The germline V gene has CDR1 SNHLY and CDR2 FYNNEI. V was trimmed by 7 bases and J by 3 bases, leaving 10 bases between them. This CDR3 is built from 13 residues. CDR3 loop: CASTDRYNQPQHF. The DNA of the CDR3 is TGTGCCAGCACCGACAGGTACAATCAGCCCCAGCATTTT.

The rearrangement links TRBV11-2 to TRBJ2-5; 9 nucleotides agree with TRBD2. The ends lost 6 bases at V and 4 bases at J; junction bases unmatched: 9. CDR1 SGHAT and CDR2 FQNNGV come from the germline V gene. The CDR3 length is 15 residues. The DNA for the CDR3 is TGTGCCAGCAGTTCGACAGCGGGAGGATTAGAGACCCAGTACTTC. Encoded protein: CASSSTAGGLETQYF.

CDR3 residues: CASSYLTSRFSEQFF. The CDR3 nucleotides read TGTGCCAGCAGCTACTTGACTAGCAGGTTTAGTGAGCAGTTCTTC. The chain recombines TRBV13 with TRBJ2-1; 7 bases are shared with TRBD2. J was trimmed by 9 bases and V by 4 bases; bases with no gene match: 12. Germline V gene data show CDR1 as PRHDT and CDR2 as FYEKMQ (reference sequence). The CDR3 is 15 residues long.

Only one count was recorded for this clone. The chain links TRBV6-5 to TRBJ1-2; tentative D call: TRBD1 (6 bases). This CDR3 spans 15 amino acids. V was cut by 2 bases and J by 3 bases, with 13 bases left in between. CDR1 and CDR2 from the germline V gene are MNHEY and SVGAGI. CDR3 sequence reads: CASSYEGGEDYGYTF. CDR3 nucleotide sequence: TGTGCCAGCAGTTACGAAGGGGGGGAGGACTATGGCTACACCTTC.

The gene calls are TRBV9 and TRBJ1-4, with D possibly matching TRBD1 (6 bases). The CDR3 consists of 15 residues. Germline lookup yields CDR1 SGDLS and CDR2 YYNGEE. V dropped 3 bases and J dropped 7 bases, with 16 bases sitting between them. The CDR3 DNA reads as TGTGCCAGCAGCGAGGATCAGGGGTGGAGTGAAAAACTGTTTTTT. Its protein is CASSEDQGWSEKLFF.

The rearrangement joins TRBV19 to TRBJ2-1; 8 bases align to TRBD2. Germline assignment: CDR1 LNHDA and CDR2 SQIVND (reference sequence). V shed 3 bases, J shed 9 bases, and the junction held 10 bases outside the gene matches. The CDR3 length is 15 residues. The CDR3 sequence is CASSILLAVSGEQFF. Here the CDR3 DNA reads TGTGCCAGTAGTATCTTACTAGCGGTCTCAGGTGAGCAGTTCTTC.

The chain employs TRBV7-9 and TRBJ2-1; no clear D. The V gene's germline CDR1 is SEHNR and CDR2 FQNEAQ (reference sequence). This CDR3 has 13 amino acids. V was shortened by 1 base and J by 8 bases, with 9 bases between the two germline ends. The CDR3 region is CASSLVIQYEQFF. The CDR3 DNA reads TGTGCCAGCAGCTTAGTTATACAGTATGAGCAGTTCTTC.

The J gene is TRBJ2-7, the V gene TRBV6-5, with 7 bases lining up with TRBD1. The ends lost 2 bases at V and 6 bases at J; junction bases unmatched: 7. The germline V gene has CDR1 MNHEY and CDR2 SVGAGI. The CDR3 loop spans 14 amino acids. The CDR3 is CASSYTRQGFEQYF. The CDR3 DNA reads as TGTGCCAGCAGTTACACGAGACAGGGTTTCGAGCAGTACTTC.

The chain carries TRBV6-5 and TRBJ2-7, with TRBD1 matching over 8 bases. V dropped 4 bases and J dropped 1; count of bases not matched to a gene: 3. The CDR3 contains 14 residues. Germline V lookup: CDR1 MNHEY, CDR2 SVGAGI. The CDR3 nucleotides are TGTGCCAGCAGTTTACAGGGGGATTCCTACGAGCAGTACTTC. Amino acid sequence: CASSLQGDSYEQYF.

The V gene is TRBV19, the J gene TRBJ2-7; D gene ambiguous. CDR3 length: 13 residues. V shed 6 bases and J shed 0 bases, with 9 bases lying between them. Germline CDR1 LNHDA, CDR2 SQIVND (reference sequence). The CDR3 bases are TGTGCCAGTAGACCCCAGTACTCCTACGAGCAGTACTTC. Encoded protein: CASRPQYSYEQYF.

This chain uses TRBV6-5 with TRBJ1-1; the D is unclear. CDR3 length: 11 amino acids. Trimming took 9 bases from V and 7 from J, leaving 12 bases between them. CDR1 and CDR2 (germline): MNHEY, SVGAGI. The CDR3: CASTSVNEAFF. The CDR3 DNA is TGTGCCAGTACCTCCGTCAATGAAGCTTTCTTT.

The chain employs TRBV6-6 and TRBJ2-7; D unresolved. V dropped 10 bases and J dropped 0 bases, with 10 bases sitting between them. The CDR3 covers 12 residues. Germline CDR1 reads MNHNY; CDR2 reads SVGAGI (reference sequence). CDR3 loop: CATHDNSYEQYF. In DNA, the CDR3 is TGTGCCACCCACGACAACTCCTACGAGCAGTACTTC.

This chain connects TRBV6-4 to TRBJ1-2, with D unresolved. Germline CDR1 reads MRHNA; CDR2 reads SNTAGT. This CDR3 spans 11 amino acids. V lost 4 bases and J lost 14, with 14 bases in between. CDR3 coding DNA: TGTGCCAGCAGTGGTGCCGGTCCAAAAACCTTC. As protein: CASSGAGPKTF.

This clone has just one count. The chain couples TRBV5-5 to TRBJ2-3; tentatively, D is TRBD2 (6 bases). Germline CDR1 is SGHKS and CDR2 is YYEKEE (reference sequence). CDR3 length: 14 amino acids. V was pared by 4 bases and J by 0 bases, with 9 bases between. DNA for the CDR3: TGTGCCAGCAGCCCGGGACTGAGCACAGATACGCAGTATTTT. Its protein product is CASSPGLSTDTQYF.

V and J are TRBV10-3 and TRBJ2-6; 8 positions match TRBD1. This CDR3 contains 15 residues. The ends lost 6 bases at V and 2 bases at J; junction bases unmatched: 3. Germline V gene sequence: CDR1 ENHRY, CDR2 SYGVKD. CDR3 residues: CAISSRGPGANVLTF. The DNA for the CDR3 is TGTGCCATCAGCTCCAGGGGGCCTGGGGCCAACGTCCTGACTTTC.

The genes are TRBV6-5 and TRBJ1-1, with D unclear. This CDR3 is built from 13 residues. V was trimmed by 2 bases and J by 7 bases, leaving 11 bases between them. The germline CDR1 and CDR2 sequences are MNHEY and SVGAGI. CDR3 region: CASSYGPGYEAFF. DNA of the CDR3: TGTGCCAGCAGTTACGGCCCGGGTTATGAAGCTTTCTTT.

The chain couples TRBV7-8 to TRBJ2-1; D uncertain. From germline, CDR1 is SGHVS and CDR2 FQNEAQ. V lost 2 bases and J lost 7, with 6 bases in between. The CDR3 has 12 residues. The CDR3 DNA reads as TGTGCCAGCAGCTTATTGGCAAATGAGCAGTTCTTC. As protein: CASSLLANEQFF.

The rearrangement joins TRBV5-4 to TRBJ2-1; 7 bases line up with TRBD1. With V trimmed by 2 bases and J by 6 bases, 11 bases remained unmatched. The germline CDR1 and CDR2 sequences are SGHNT and YYREEE (reference sequence). The CDR3 length is 16 residues. CDR3 in amino acids: CASSFPRDSYLNEQFF. In DNA form, the CDR3 reads TGTGCCAGCAGCTTCCCGAGGGACAGCTACCTCAATGAGCAGTTCTTC. The whole variable domain, remainder taken from reference TRBV5-4 and TRBJ2-1, is ETGVTQSPTHLIKTRGQQVTLRCSSQSGHNTVSWYQQALGQGPQFIFQYYREEENGRGNFPPRFSGLQFPNYSSELNVNALELDDSALYLCASSFPRDSYLNEQFFGPGTRLTVL.

The chain has TRBV23-1 and TRBJ2-4, with 9 bases matching TRBD2. TRBV23-1 is recorded as an ORF, its role being uncertain. The CDR3 length is 19 residues. The J segment lost 0 bases and the V segment lost 2 bases, leaving 11 bases of the junction unmatched. The CDR3 reads CASSQTSGSSPLAKNIQYF. In nucleotides, the CDR3 is TGCGCCAGCAGTCAAACTAGCGGGTCTTCCCCCCTAGCCAAAAACATTCAGTACTTC.

The CDR3 here is CASSQGLAGENTGELFF. DNA for the CDR3: TGTGCCAGCAGCCAGGGACTAGCGGGAGAAAACACCGGGGAGCTGTTTTTT. V gene TRBV7-6 combines with J gene TRBJ2-2, with 14 bases fitting TRBD2. The germline V gene has CDR1 SGHVS and CDR2 FNYEAQ. Trimming removed 5 bases from V and 2 bases from J; junction bases left unmatched: 4. The CDR3 has 17 amino acids. The full variable domain, in which reference TRBV7-6 and TRBJ2-2 provide the parts outside the CDR3, is GAGVSQSPRYKVTKRGQDVALRCDPISGHVSLYWYRQALGQGPEFLTYFNYEAQQDKSGLPNDRFSAERPEGSISTLTIQRTEQRDSAMYRCASSQGLAGENTGELFFGEGSRLTVL.

The chain uses TRBV25-1 and TRBJ2-7, with TRBD1 identical over 9 bases. Germline CDR1 reads MGHDK; CDR2 reads SYGVNS. The CDR3 extends over 17 amino acids. J lost 5 bases, V lost 6 bases, and 17 bases had no gene match. CDR3 residues: CASSLNRPGQGSNEQYF. The CDR3 nucleotides read TGTGCCAGCAGCCTGAACCGACCGGGACAGGGAAGCAACGAGCAGTACTTC.

This clone is termed medium-sized (0.01 to 0.1%). The chain couples TRBV6-5 to TRBJ2-3, with a weak D call TRBD2 (7 bases). V lost 0 bases and J lost 4, with 11 bases in between. CDR1 and CDR2 from the germline V gene are MNHEY and SVGAGI. The CDR3 contains 15 residues. CDR3 nucleotides: TGTGCCAGCAGTTACTCGATGGGGGGGCCAGATACGCAGTATTTT. Its translation is CASSYSMGGPDTQYF.